Listed here are 10 T cell receptor beta chains from one sample, sequenced in a study of blood T cell repertoires in COVID-19. Assay used: immunoSEQ multiplex PCR; TCRdb lists only in-frame clones, some missing. The sample has fewer than 450,000 clones, 88% seen once. Sequencing input: PBMCs or T cells enriched from blood (not recorded which). The receptors originated from a woman in her thirties or forties with acute COVID-19.

This clone is a singleton in its sample. The chain is built from TRBV4-1 and TRBJ2-3, with 7 bases identical to TRBD2. Germline V gene lookup returns CDR1 MGHRA and CDR2 YSYEKL. J lost 0 bases, V lost 4 bases, and 7 bases had no gene match. The CDR3 runs 16 residues. The CDR3 DNA is TGCGCCAGCAGCCTACCGGGGCGGGGGAGCACAGATACGCAGTATTTT. Translation gives CASSLPGRGSTDTQYF.

The chain links TRBV12-3 or TRBV12-4 to TRBJ2-7, with D perhaps matching TRBD2 (5 bases). This CDR3 is 13 amino acids long. V was shortened by 5 bases and J by 7 bases, with 15 bases between the two germline ends. The CDR3 sequence is CASSPSSPGEQYF. The CDR3 DNA is TGTGCCAGCAGTCCTTCGTCCCCGGGGGAGCAGTACTTC.

This clone was counted only a few times. V and J are TRBV9 and TRBJ1-1; D perhaps matches TRBD1 (6 bases). CDR1 is SGDLS, CDR2 YYNGEE, per germline. The CDR3 is made up of 14 amino acids. With 3 bases removed from V and 1 base from J, the gap between germline ends came to 10 bases. CDR3: CASSETGSNTEAFF. The DNA of the CDR3 is TGTGCCAGCAGCGAAACAGGGTCGAACACTGAAGCTTTCTTT.

The chain links TRBV19 to TRBJ1-4; the D is unclear. CDR1 and CDR2 (germline): LNHDA, SQIVND (reference sequence). This CDR3 contains 13 residues. V lost 2 bases, J lost 8 bases, and 9 bases lay in between. The CDR3 reads CASSITAGEKLFF. The DNA for the CDR3 is TGTGCCAGTAGTATAACGGCCGGGGAAAAACTGTTTTTT.

The chain uses TRBV7-6 and TRBJ2-3; 10 bases match TRBD2. CDR1 SGHVS and CDR2 FNYEAQ come from the germline V gene. Trimming took 2 bases from V and 2 from J; bases not matched to a gene: 1. The CDR3 has 15 residues. The CDR3 DNA is TGTGCCAGCAGCTTAAGCGGGGGGGACACAGATACGCAGTATTTT. Protein sequence: CASSLSGGDTDTQYF.

The chain joins TRBV27 to TRBJ2-3; D is ambiguous. Trimming cost V 4 bases and J 2 bases, with 16 bases left between them. Germline CDR1 and CDR2: MNHEY and SMNVEV (reference sequence). The CDR3 contains 16 residues. The CDR3 bases are TGTGCCAGCAGTTCCCTCTCCGAGAGTACCACAGATACGCAGTATTTT. This gives the protein CASSSLSESTTDTQYF.

This clone came up a few times. Other DNA sequences in the same sample also yield this CDR3. V is TRBV18 and J is TRBJ2-5, with a weak D call TRBD1 (5 bases). This CDR3 is built from 14 residues. CDR1 and CDR2 (germline): KGHSH, LQKENI. Trimming left V 4 bases short and J 0 bases short, with 9 bases between. The CDR3 DNA sequence: TGTGCCAGCTCACAAACAGGCTACCAAGAGACCCAGTACTTC. Protein: CASSQTGYQETQYF.

The V and J genes are TRBV5-8 and TRBJ1-5, with a weak D call TRBD1 (6 bases). This CDR3 has 14 residues. The germline V and J ends were trimmed by 1 base and 4 bases, with 9 bases remaining between them. Germline CDR1 and CDR2: SGHTS and YDEGEE. CDR3 region: CASSLTGLNQPQHF. In DNA, the CDR3 is TGTGCCAGCAGCTTGACAGGGCTAAATCAGCCCCAGCATTTT. Full variable domain (remainder filled in from reference TRBV5-8 and TRBJ1-5): EAGVTQSPTHLIKTRGQQATLRCSPISGHTSVYWYQQALGLGLQFLLWYDEGEERNRGNFPPRFSGRQFPNYSSELNVNALELEDSALYLCASSLTGLNQPQHFGDGTRLSIL.

The V call is TRBV14, the J call TRBJ2-7, with TRBD2 matching over 9 bases. Trimming cost V 2 bases and J 2 bases; bases outside gene matches: 16. This CDR3 comprises 19 residues. Germline lookup yields CDR1 SGHDN and CDR2 FVKESK. The CDR3 coding sequence is TGTGCCAGCAGCCAAATCCGCGGGGGGGCCCCACCGATTACCTACGAGCAGTACTTC. This sequence encodes CASSQIRGGAPPITYEQYF.

The rearrangement uses TRBV2 and TRBJ2-7; tentatively, D is TRBD1 (6 bases). CDR1 is SNHLY, CDR2 FYNNEI, per germline. The length of the CDR3 is 13 residues. Deletions cut 6 bases from V and 2 bases from J, with 11 bases between. CDR3 in DNA: TGTGCCAGCAGGGGGGCAGGGGCCTACGAGCAGTACTTC. Translating it yields CASRGAGAYEQYF.